The clone carrying this T cell receptor beta chain was found a few times. CDR1 is MNHEY, CDR2 SVGAGI, per germline. The CDR3 runs 15 residues. Trimming cost V 4 bases and J 7 bases; bases outside gene matches: 8. Produced via immunoSEQ multiplex PCR; TCRdb's table is partial and in-frame only. The data contain roughly 85,000 clones, 86% of them singletons. This entry is derived from a study of T cell responses to AZD1222 COVID-19 vaccine. The source material was peripheral blood, sampled on day 0 of AZD1222 vaccination. The origin of this receptor is an adult in good health. The chain combines TRBV6-5 with TRBJ1-5; 9 bases are a match to TRBD1. CDR3 residues: CASSFRPGQGQPQHF. The CDR3 DNA is TGTGCCAGCAGTTTCAGACCGGGACAGGGCCAGCCCCAGCATTTT.